Given below is one T cell receptor (beta chain) in context. The source of the sample is a study of blood T cell repertoires in COVID-19. About the study: Specimens from acute and convalescent COVID-19 originated in the United States, Italy and Spain. Nucleic acid was either cDNA or gDNA, and it came from T cells, B-cell-depleted T cells, or PBMCs.

Germline-derived CDR1 and CDR2 are MDHEN and SYDVKM. V lost 2 bases to trimming and J lost 10 bases, with 11 bases between them. The CDR3 is 12 amino acids. Original data processing: How many nucleated cells were present was estimated from reference gene primer amplification. TCRdb keeps only in-frame clones here, not all; method: immunoSEQ multiplex PCR. The V and J calls and clone size come from that table; D and trimming were worked out from the DNA. Counted here are 130,000 to 150,000 clones, roughly 79% occurring once; the ten biggest clones make up about 7.5%. The specimen sequenced was peripheral blood. This rearrangement joins TRBV28 to TRBJ1-1, with unresolved D. This clonotype originated in a human donor in a cohort sampled during active COVID-19. The CDR3 here is CASSLSALGAFF. CDR3 in DNA: TGTGCCAGCAGTTTAAGCGCATTAGGAGCTTTCTTT. Drawing the rest from reference TRBV28 and TRBJ1-1, the complete variable domain is DVKVTQSSRYLVKRTGEKVFLECVQDMDHENMFWYRQDPGLGLRLIYFSYDVKMKEKGDIPEGYSVSREKKERFSLILESASTNQTSMYLCASSLSALGAFFGQGTRLTVV.